This T cell receptor (beta chain) appears in the sequencing data of a study of blood T cell repertoires in COVID-19. Looking at the study overall: Acute-phase and convalescent COVID-19 samples originated in the United States, Italy and Spain.

Patients at the Seattle site were enrolled during active infection and followed longitudinally. V gave up 3 bases and J gave up 2 bases, with 7 bases separating them. Germline CDR1 and CDR2: LNHDA and SQIVND (reference sequence). The CDR3 consists of 13 residues. The data were produced by immunoSEQ multiplex PCR, yet TCRdb's version contains in-frame clones alone and is incomplete. The profile shows 50,000 or so clones, over 85% of them singletons. The clonotype originates from a man between 60 and 70 years old with COVID-19, enrolled during active disease. This chain uses TRBV19 with TRBJ1-2; no clear D. The specimen was peripheral blood. CDR3 DNA sequence: TGTGCCAGTAGTATCGAACAGAACTATGGCTACACCTTC. Translation: CASSIEQNYGYTF.